The T cell receptor beta chain described here comes from a study of shared T cell receptors in the human thymus. Per the germline V gene, CDR1 is SEHNR and CDR2 is FQNEAQ (reference sequence). Trimming cost V 3 bases and J 3 bases; bases outside gene matches: 4. The length of the CDR3 is 14 residues. The assay was immunoSEQ multiplex PCR, and TCRdb's table has in-frame clones only and misses some. This table holds about 660,000 clones, more than 75% found once. The same sample was also studied in work on human thymus T cells. From that paper: Corrective surgery for congenital heart defects was being performed on the healthy Finnish infants who were the donors.

V gene TRBV7-9 combines with J gene TRBJ2-7; 8 nucleotides line up with TRBD1. The receptor was isolated from a boy less than two years old with a congenital heart defect. Sequencing was carried out using thymocytes. The CDR3 nucleotides read TGTGCCAGCAGCTTCGGGACAGGTAACTACGAGCAGTACTTC. This sequence encodes CASSFGTGNYEQYF.